The 19 T cell receptor beta chains below were found in one sample sequenced in a study of shared clonotypes between healthy human individuals (dated by TCRdb to the early 2020s). Receptor amplification or capture employed the immunoSEQ multiplex PCR assay. In its TCRdb copy, this immuneACCESS table keeps in-frame sequences only and misses some clones. Where compared with another copy, unresolved V genes explain less than half of these, and the others have no known cause. In all, the sample holds about 2.4 million clones, and over 85% of those were seen once. 0.36% of the sample goes to the ten largest clones. The sample comprised naive CD4+ T cells from PBMCs. Reading the label with the study, this specimen's cell subset or site is: CD45RA+ positively selected. The receptors were sampled from a man in his late teens or twenties in good health. Some clones in this sample may be carry-over from other donors' samples.

The chain links TRBV7-2 to TRBJ2-3, with TRBD2 matching over 12 bases. The ends lost 5 bases at V and 3 bases at J; junction bases unmatched: 15. Per germline, CDR1 SGHTA and CDR2 FQGNSA. This CDR3 region has 19 residues. CDR3 nucleotide sequence: TGTGCCAGCAGCAAAACTAGCGGGAGGAATTTAATCGGGACAGATACGCAGTATTTT. Amino acid sequence: CASSKTSGRNLIGTDTQYF. The complete variable domain, with remaining parts taken from reference TRBV7-2 and TRBJ2-3, reads GAGVSQSPSNKVTEKGKDVELRCDPISGHTALYWYRQSLGQGLEFLIYFQGNSAPDKSGLPSDRFSAERTGGSVSTLTIQRTQQEDSAVYLCASSKTSGRNLIGTDTQYFGPGTRLTVL.

The gene calls are TRBV11-1 and TRBJ1-3; D not resolved. The CDR3 contains 16 residues. Germline lookup yields CDR1 SGHAT and CDR2 FQDESV (reference sequence). V was trimmed by 5 bases and J by 1 base, leaving 15 bases between them. The CDR3 sequence: CASSPTHGLSGNTIYF. CDR3 coding DNA: TGTGCCAGCAGCCCCACTCACGGACTTTCTGGAAACACCATATATTTT.

The chain recombines TRBV28 with TRBJ1-2; 8 bases align to TRBD1. J gave up 8 bases and V 4 bases, and 9 bases lay outside the gene matches. CDR1 MDHEN and CDR2 SYDVKM come from the germline V gene. This CDR3 comprises 14 residues. CDR3 in DNA: TGTGCCAGCAGTTCAGCGGACAGGGTTAAAGGCTACACCTTC. Translation: CASSSADRVKGYTF.

The V and J genes are TRBV19 and TRBJ2-7; TRBD2 agrees at 8 bases. The CDR3 runs 15 residues. After removal of 6 bases from V and 3 bases from J, the junction contained 10 bases not matched to a gene. CDR1 is LNHDA and CDR2 is SQIVND in the germline V gene (reference sequence). CDR3 sequence (DNA): TGTGCCAGTAGGATTAGCGGGGCGGCCAGCTACGAGCAGTACTTC. As protein: CASRISGAASYEQYF.

CDR3 protein: CASVEGHTGELFF. The CDR3 DNA reads TGTGCCAGTGTGGAAGGGCACACCGGGGAGCTGTTTTTT. J is TRBJ2-2 and V is TRBV2; no definite D call. V gave up 9 bases and J gave up 3 bases, with 11 bases separating them. Germline CDR1 is SNHLY and CDR2 is FYNNEI. The CDR3 covers 13 residues.

This clone has a single count. DNA of the CDR3: TGTGCCAGCAGCTTAAGGACCGGGAATGAGCAGTTCTTC. Its translation is CASSLRTGNEQFF. This chain joins TRBV7-9 and TRBJ2-1; D uncertain. In germline, CDR1 is SEHNR, CDR2 FQNEAQ (reference sequence). The CDR3 loop spans 13 amino acids. V lost 2 bases to trimming and J lost 7 bases, with 9 bases between them.

The chain carries TRBV6-5 and TRBJ1-1; 9 positions match TRBD1. CDR1 and CDR2 (germline): MNHEY, SVGAGI. J was trimmed by 4 bases and V by 2 bases; bases with no gene match: 2. CDR3 length: 14 amino acids. As DNA, the CDR3 is TGTGCCAGCAGTTACCAGGACAGGGGCACTGAAGCTTTCTTT. Amino acids: CASSYQDRGTEAFF.

This chain uses TRBV2 with TRBJ1-5, with TRBD1 matching over 10 bases. V was pared by 7 bases and J by 6 bases, with 6 bases of the junction left unmatched. CDR3 length equals 14 residues. Looked up from germline, CDR1 is SNHLY and CDR2 is FYNNEI. The CDR3 loop reads CASTGTGVGQPQHF. For the CDR3, the DNA is TGTGCCAGCACCGGGACAGGGGTGGGTCAGCCCCAGCATTTT.

The rearrangement links TRBV28 to TRBJ2-7; no firm D call. Germline V gene sequence: CDR1 MDHEN, CDR2 SYDVKM. The germline V and J ends were trimmed by 6 bases and 4 bases, with 13 bases remaining between them. CDR3 length equals 13 residues. In DNA, the CDR3 is TGTGCCAGCAGCACCCCGGGTGTTTACGAGCAGTACTTC. It codes for CASSTPGVYEQYF.

The chain employs TRBV7-9 and TRBJ1-5; D unresolved. The CDR3 consists of 14 residues. Germline-derived CDR1 and CDR2 are SEHNR and FQNEAQ (reference sequence). Trimming cost V 1 base and J 11 bases, with 15 bases left between them. The CDR3 protein is CASSLVEHPFAQHF. In DNA, the CDR3 is TGTGCCAGCAGCTTAGTGGAACACCCTTTCGCCCAGCATTTT.

The CDR3 loop reads CAGGSRGPYSNQPQHF. The CDR3 nucleotides are TGTGCCGGAGGATCACGGGGGCCTTATAGCAATCAGCCCCAGCATTTT. This rearrangement joins TRBV28 to TRBJ1-5; possible D gene TRBD1, 6 bases. Germline V gives CDR1 MDHEN, CDR2 SYDVKM. The CDR3 spans 16 residues. V lost 11 bases, J lost 0 bases, and 20 bases lay in between.

This clone was seen only once. This chain connects TRBV27 to TRBJ2-3; 7 positions match TRBD2. Unmatched junction bases numbered 5, after V lost 1 base and J lost 4 bases. The length of the CDR3 is 15 residues. Germline assignment: CDR1 MNHEY and CDR2 SMNVEV (reference sequence). The CDR3, as DNA: TGTGCCAGCAGTTTATGGGGACTAAACGCAGATACGCAGTATTTT. This gives the protein CASSLWGLNADTQYF.

The chain uses TRBV9 and TRBJ2-2; D may be TRBD1 (6 bases). V gave up 4 bases and J gave up 5 bases, with 12 bases separating them. There are 14 residues in the CDR3. Germline values: CDR1 SGDLS, CDR2 YYNGEE. The CDR3 DNA reads TGTGCCAGCAGCCCACGGACAGAAACCGGGGAGCTGTTTTTT. Translation gives CASSPRTETGELFF.

The rearrangement links TRBV6-5 to TRBJ2-5; D perhaps matches TRBD1 (6 bases). Looked up from germline, CDR1 is MNHEY and CDR2 is SVGAGI. The CDR3 has 16 residues. The V gene lost 2 bases and the J gene lost 1 base, with 14 bases spanning the gap. The CDR3 spells CASSYRWQGIQETQYF. As DNA, the CDR3 is TGTGCCAGCAGTTACCGGTGGCAGGGGATCCAAGAGACCCAGTACTTC.

For this clone: The junction and the germline gene differ at one end; a read error may be behind it. The chain is built from TRBV11-2 and TRBJ2-1, with TRBD1 matching 7 bases. Germline V gives CDR1 SGHAT, CDR2 FQNNGV. This CDR3 has 14 amino acids. The CDR3 DNA follows: TGTGCCAGCAGCCGAGACAGGGCCTACGATGAGCAGTTCTTC. Translated, it gives CASSRDRAYDEQFF.

Concerning this clone itself: The same CDR3 can be traced to other DNA sequences in this sample. The rearrangement links TRBV7-2 to TRBJ2-2; 7 bases map to TRBD2. This CDR3 is built from 14 residues. Trimming took 5 bases from V and 1 from J; bases not matched to a gene: 1. From germline, CDR1 is SGHTA and CDR2 FQGNSA. The CDR3 nucleotides read TGTGCCAGCAGCCCGGGGGGGAACACCGGGGAGCTGTTTTTT. Its translation: CASSPGGNTGELFF.

The gene calls are TRBV2 and TRBJ2-7, with D tentatively TRBD1 (5 bases). Between the trimmed V and J ends, which lost 4 bases and 1 base, there was a span of 11 bases. CDR1 is SNHLY and CDR2 is FYNNEI in the germline V gene. The CDR3 is 14 residues long. CDR3 DNA sequence: TGTGCCAGCAGTGTGCAGACAGCGTCCTACGAGCAGTACTTC. Translation gives CASSVQTASYEQYF.

The chain employs TRBV7-2 and TRBJ2-1, with no clear D. This CDR3 comprises 13 residues. Trimming took off 1 base at V and 8 bases at J, with 9 bases between the two ends. Germline CDR1 SGHTA, CDR2 FQGNSA. This CDR3 reads CASSLVGWDEQFF. The CDR3 DNA follows: TGTGCCAGCAGCTTAGTAGGGTGGGATGAGCAGTTCTTC.

The V call is TRBV28, the J call TRBJ1-2, with D hard to call. The CDR3 contains 12 residues. V was shortened by 2 bases and J by 8 bases, with 9 bases between the two germline ends. Germline V gene lookup returns CDR1 MDHEN and CDR2 SYDVKM. Here the CDR3 reads CASSLGELGYTF. The CDR3 nucleotides are TGTGCCAGCAGTTTAGGGGAGCTGGGCTACACCTTC.